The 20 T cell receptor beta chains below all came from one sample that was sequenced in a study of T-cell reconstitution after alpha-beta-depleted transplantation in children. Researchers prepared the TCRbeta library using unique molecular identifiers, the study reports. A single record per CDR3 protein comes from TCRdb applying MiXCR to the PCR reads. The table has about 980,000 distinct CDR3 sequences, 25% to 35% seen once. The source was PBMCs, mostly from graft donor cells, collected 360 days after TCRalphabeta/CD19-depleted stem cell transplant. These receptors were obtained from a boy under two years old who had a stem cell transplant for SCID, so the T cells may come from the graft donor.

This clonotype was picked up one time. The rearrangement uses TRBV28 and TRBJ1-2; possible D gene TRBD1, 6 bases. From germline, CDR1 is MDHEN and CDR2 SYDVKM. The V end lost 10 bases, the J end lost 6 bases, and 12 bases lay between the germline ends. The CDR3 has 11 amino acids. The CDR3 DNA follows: TGTGCCACCGAGACAGGAGATGGCTACACCTTC. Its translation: CATETGDGYTF.

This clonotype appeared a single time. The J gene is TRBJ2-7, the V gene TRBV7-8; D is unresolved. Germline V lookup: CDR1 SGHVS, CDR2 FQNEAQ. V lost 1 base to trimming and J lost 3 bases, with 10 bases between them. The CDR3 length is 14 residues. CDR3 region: CASSLVKPGYEQYF. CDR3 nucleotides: TGTGCCAGCAGCTTAGTAAAACCCGGCTACGAGCAGTACTTC.

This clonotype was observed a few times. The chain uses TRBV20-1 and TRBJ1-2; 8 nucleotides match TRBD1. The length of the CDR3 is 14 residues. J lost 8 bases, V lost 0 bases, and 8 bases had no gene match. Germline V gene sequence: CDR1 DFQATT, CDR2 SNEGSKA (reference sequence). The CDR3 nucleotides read TGCAGTGCTAGAGACCAAACAGGGGGTAAGGGCTACACCTTC. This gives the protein CSARDQTGGKGYTF.

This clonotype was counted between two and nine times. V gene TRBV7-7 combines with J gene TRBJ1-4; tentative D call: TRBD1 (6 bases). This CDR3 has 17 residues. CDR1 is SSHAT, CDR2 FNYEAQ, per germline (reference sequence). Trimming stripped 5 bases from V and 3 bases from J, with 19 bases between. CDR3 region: CASSRGTGTAANEKLFF. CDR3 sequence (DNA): TGTGCCAGCAGCAGAGGAACAGGGACGGCAGCTAATGAAAAACTGTTTTTT.

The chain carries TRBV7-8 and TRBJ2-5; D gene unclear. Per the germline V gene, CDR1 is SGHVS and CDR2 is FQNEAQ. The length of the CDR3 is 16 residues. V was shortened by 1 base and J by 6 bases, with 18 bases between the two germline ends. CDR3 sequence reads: CASSLVGVTGGKTQYF. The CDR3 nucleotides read TGTGCCAGCAGCTTAGTTGGGGTTACGGGTGGTAAGACCCAGTACTTC.

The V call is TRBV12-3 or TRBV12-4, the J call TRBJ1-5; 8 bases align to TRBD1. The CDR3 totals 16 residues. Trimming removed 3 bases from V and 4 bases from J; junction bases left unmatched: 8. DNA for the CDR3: TGTGCCAGCAGTTTTGGCGACAGGGGTCCAAATCAGCCCCAGCATTTT. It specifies CASSFGDRGPNQPQHF.

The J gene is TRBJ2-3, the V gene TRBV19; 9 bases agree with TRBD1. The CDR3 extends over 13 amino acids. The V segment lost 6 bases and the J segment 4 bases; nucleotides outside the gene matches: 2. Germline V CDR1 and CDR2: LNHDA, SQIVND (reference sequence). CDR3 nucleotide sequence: TGTGCCAGTAGGCGGACAGGGGCAGATACGCAGTATTTT. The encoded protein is CASRRTGADTQYF.

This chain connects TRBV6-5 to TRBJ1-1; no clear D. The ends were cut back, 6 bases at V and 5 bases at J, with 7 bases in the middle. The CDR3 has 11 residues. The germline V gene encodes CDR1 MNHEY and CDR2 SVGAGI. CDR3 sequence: CASRTTTEAFF. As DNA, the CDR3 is TGTGCCAGCAGGACAACGACTGAAGCTTTCTTT.

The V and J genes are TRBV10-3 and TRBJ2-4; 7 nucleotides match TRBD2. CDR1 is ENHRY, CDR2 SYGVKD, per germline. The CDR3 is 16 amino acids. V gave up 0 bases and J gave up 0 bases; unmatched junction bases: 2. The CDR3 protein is CAISESTSEAKNIQYF. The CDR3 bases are TGTGCCATCAGTGAGTCCACTAGCGAAGCCAAAAACATTCAGTACTTC.

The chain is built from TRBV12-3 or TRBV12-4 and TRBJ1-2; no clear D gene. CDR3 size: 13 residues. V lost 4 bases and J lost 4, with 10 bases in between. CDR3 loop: CASSSSAIYGYTF. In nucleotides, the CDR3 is TGTGCCAGCAGTTCCAGCGCGATCTATGGCTACACCTTC.

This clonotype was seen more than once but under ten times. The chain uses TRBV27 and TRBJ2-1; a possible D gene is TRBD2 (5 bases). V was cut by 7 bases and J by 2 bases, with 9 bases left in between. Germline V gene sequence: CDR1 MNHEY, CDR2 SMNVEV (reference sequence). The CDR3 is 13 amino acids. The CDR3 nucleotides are TGTGCCAGCATGGGGAGCCCCTACAATGAGCAGTTCTTC. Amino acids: CASMGSPYNEQFF.

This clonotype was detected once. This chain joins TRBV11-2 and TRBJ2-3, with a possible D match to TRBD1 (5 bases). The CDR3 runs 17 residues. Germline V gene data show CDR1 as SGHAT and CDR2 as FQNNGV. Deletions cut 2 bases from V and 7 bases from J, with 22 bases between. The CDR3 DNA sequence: TGTGCCAGCAGCTTAAGGGGCCCGGGCGCCGAGGCTTATACGCAGTATTTT. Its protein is CASSLRGPGAEAYTQYF.

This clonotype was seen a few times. CDR3 in DNA: TGTGCCAGCAGCCGAGTCTTACAGGGGGCAGATACGCAGTATTTT. Translated: CASSRVLQGADTQYF. The rearrangement links TRBV2 to TRBJ2-3, with TRBD1 matching 8 bases. The CDR3 is made up of 15 amino acids. Germline V lookup: CDR1 SNHLY, CDR2 FYNNEI. Trimming removed 6 bases from V and 4 bases from J; junction bases left unmatched: 9.

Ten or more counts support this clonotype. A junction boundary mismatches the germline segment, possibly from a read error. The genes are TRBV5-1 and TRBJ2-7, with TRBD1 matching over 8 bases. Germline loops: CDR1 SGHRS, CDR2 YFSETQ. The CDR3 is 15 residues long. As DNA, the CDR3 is TGTGCCAGCAGCTTAGTAGGGACAGGTTCCTACGAGCAGTACTTC. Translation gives CASSLVGTGSYEQYF.

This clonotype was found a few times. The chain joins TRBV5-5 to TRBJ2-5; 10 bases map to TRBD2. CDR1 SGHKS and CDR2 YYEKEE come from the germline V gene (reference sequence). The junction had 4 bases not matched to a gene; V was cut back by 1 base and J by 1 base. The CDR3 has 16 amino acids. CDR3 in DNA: TGTGCCAGCAGCTTGCCCAGACTAGCGGGCCAAGAGACCCAGTACTTC. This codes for CASSLPRLAGQETQYF.

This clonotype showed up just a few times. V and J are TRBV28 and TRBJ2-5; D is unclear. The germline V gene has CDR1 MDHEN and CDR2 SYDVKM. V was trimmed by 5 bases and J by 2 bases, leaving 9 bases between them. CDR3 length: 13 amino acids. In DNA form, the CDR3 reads TGTGCCAGCAGTGTGGCTAGACAAGAGACCCAGTACTTC. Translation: CASSVARQETQYF. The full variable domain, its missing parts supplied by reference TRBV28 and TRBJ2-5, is DVKVTQSSRYLVKRTGEKVFLECVQDMDHENMFWYRQDPGLGLRLIYFSYDVKMKEKGDIPEGYSVSREKKERFSLILESASTNQTSMYLCASSVARQETQYFGPGTRLLVL.

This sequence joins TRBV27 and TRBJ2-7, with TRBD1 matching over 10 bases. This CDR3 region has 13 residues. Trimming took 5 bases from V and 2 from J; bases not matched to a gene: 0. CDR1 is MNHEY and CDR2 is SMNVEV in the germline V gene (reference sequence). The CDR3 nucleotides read TGTGCCAGCAGTGACAGGGGGCCCTACGAGCAGTACTTC. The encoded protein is CASSDRGPYEQYF.

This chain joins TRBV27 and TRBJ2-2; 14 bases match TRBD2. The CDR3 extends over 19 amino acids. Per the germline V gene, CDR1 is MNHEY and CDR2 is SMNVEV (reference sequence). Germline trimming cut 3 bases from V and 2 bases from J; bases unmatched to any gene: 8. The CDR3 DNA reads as TGTGCCAGCAGTTTCGAGACTAGCGGGGGGGCCCCAAACACCGGGGAGCTGTTTTTT. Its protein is CASSFETSGGAPNTGELFF.

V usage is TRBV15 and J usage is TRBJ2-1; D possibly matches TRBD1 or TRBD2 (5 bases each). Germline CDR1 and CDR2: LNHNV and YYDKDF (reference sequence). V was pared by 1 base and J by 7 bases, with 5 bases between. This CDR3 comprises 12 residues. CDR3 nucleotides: TGTGCCACCAGCAGAGGGGGGAATGAGCAGTTCTTC. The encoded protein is CATSRGGNEQFF.

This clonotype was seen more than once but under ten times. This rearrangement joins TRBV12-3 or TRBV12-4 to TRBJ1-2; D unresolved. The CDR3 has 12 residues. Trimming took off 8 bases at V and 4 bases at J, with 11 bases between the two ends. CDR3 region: CASSGSGYGYTF. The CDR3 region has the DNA TGTGCCAGCTCCGGGTCTGGCTATGGCTACACCTTC.